This TCR beta chain was observed in a study of blood T cells in healthy people across ages. In the study overall: About one barcoded beta molecule per two T cells was captured by template switching.

Next came a second PCR, run for 7 to 11 cycles, which used a sample-barcoded 5' primer along with a J-beta primer mix. Any given sample supplied a minimum of 3 million CDR3-containing paired-end reads. Each CDR3 protein is one row after TCRdb ran MiXCR on the 5' RACE reads. The repertoire includes hundreds of thousands of distinct CDR3 sequences, approximately 48% of them detected once, and about a fifth sits in the top ten. The sample holds a few counts of this clonotype. PBMCs, at least 6 million per sample, were isolated. Sequencing used blood. The sequence was obtained from a man between 60 and 75 years old in good health.

The CDR3 region is CSASNRVGETQYF. The CDR3 bases are TGCAGTGCTAGTAACAGGGTTGGAGAGACCCAGTACTTC. The chain carries TRBV20-1 and TRBJ2-5; maybe TRBD1 (6 bases). CDR1 is DFQATT, CDR2 SNEGSKA, per germline (reference sequence). The CDR3 contains 13 residues. The V gene lost 3 bases and the J gene lost 4 bases, with 12 bases spanning the gap.